This record covers a single T cell receptor beta chain. These data come from a study of blood T cell repertoires in COVID-19. The wider study: The United States, Italy and Spain supplied acute and convalescent COVID-19 samples.

Measured with immunoSEQ multiplex PCR; TCRdb has only the in-frame clones, and not every one. The sample consists of around 160,000 clones, about 83% of them appearing once. Enrolled through a virtual design, the participants were between roughly 18 and 90 years of age and came from some 25 US areas. Assignment of participants to cohorts was predicated upon participant-reported clinical history. Up to 2 weeks before entering the study, exposed participants had met a COVID-19 case. J lost 2 bases, V lost 5 bases, and 6 bases had no gene match. The CDR3 consists of 16 residues. Germline V CDR1 and CDR2: ENHRY, SYGVKD.

The sequenced sample consisted of PBMCs or T cells enriched from blood (not recorded which). The receptor comes from a woman aged 45-60 years who had been exposed to COVID-19. The chain recombines TRBV10-3 with TRBJ2-7; 13 bases fit TRBD2. The CDR3: CAISSGTSGDTYEQYF. For the CDR3, the DNA is TGTGCCATCAGTTCCGGGACTAGCGGGGACACCTACGAGCAGTACTTC.